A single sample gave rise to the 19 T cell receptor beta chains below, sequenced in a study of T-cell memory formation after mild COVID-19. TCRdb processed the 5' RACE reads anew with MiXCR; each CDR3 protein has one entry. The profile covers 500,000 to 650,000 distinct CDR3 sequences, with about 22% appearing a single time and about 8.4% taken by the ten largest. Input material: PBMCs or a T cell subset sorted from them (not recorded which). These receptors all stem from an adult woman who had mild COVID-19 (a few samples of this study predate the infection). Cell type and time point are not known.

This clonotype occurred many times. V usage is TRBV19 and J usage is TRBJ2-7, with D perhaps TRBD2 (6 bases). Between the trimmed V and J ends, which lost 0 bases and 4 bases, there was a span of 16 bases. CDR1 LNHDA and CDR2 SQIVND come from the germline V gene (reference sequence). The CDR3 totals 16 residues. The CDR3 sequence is CASSIDGQGLLYEQYF. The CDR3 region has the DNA TGTGCCAGTAGTATAGACGGGCAGGGACTTCTATACGAGCAGTACTTC.

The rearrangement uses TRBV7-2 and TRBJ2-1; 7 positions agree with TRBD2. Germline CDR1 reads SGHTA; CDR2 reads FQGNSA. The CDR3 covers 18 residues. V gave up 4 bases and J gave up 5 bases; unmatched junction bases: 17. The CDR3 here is CASSWPLGLAEEHNEQFF. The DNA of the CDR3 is TGTGCCAGCAGCTGGCCCCTTGGCCTAGCGGAAGAACACAATGAGCAGTTCTTC.

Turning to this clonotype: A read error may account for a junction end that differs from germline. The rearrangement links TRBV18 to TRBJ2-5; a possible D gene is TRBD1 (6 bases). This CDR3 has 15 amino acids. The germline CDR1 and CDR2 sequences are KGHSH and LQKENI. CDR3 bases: TGTGCCAGCTCACGACTCCGGGACACAAAAGAAACCCAGTACTTC. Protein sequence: CASSRLRDTKETQYF.

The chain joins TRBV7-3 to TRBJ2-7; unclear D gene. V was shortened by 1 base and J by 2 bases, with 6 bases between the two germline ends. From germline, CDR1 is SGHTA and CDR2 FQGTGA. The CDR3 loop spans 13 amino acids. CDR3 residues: CASSLKATYEQYF. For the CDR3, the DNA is TGTGCCAGCAGCTTAAAGGCCACCTACGAGCAGTACTTC.

The CDR3 protein is CASSVWEGVYPNTGELFF. DNA for the CDR3: TGTGCCAGCAGCGTTTGGGAGGGTGTCTATCCGAACACCGGGGAGCTGTTTTTT. The genes are TRBV9 and TRBJ2-2; 7 nucleotides match TRBD2. Per germline, CDR1 SGDLS and CDR2 YYNGEE. The CDR3 sequence is 18 residues long. The V segment lost 2 bases and the J segment 0 bases; nucleotides outside the gene matches: 10.

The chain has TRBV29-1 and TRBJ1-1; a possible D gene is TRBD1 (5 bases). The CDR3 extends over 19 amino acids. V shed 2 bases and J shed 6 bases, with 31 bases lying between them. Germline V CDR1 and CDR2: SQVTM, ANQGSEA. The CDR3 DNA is TGCAGCGTTGAAACCACCACTGCCCCGGGGGAAATGGGCCCCGCTGAAGCTTTCTTT. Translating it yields CSVETTTAPGEMGPAEAFF.

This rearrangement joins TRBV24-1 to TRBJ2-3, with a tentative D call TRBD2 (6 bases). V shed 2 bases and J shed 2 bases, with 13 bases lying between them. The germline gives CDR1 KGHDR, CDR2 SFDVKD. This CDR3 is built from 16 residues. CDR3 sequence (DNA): TGTGCCACCAGTGATTCCCGGGACTTTTACACAGATACGCAGTATTTT. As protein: CATSDSRDFYTDTQYF.

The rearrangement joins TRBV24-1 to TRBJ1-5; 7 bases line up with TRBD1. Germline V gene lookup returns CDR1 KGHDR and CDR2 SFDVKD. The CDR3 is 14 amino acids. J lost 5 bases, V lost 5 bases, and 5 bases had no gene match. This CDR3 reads CATSARGGYQPQHF. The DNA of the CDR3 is TGTGCCACCAGTGCCAGGGGGGGTTATCAGCCCCAGCATTTT.

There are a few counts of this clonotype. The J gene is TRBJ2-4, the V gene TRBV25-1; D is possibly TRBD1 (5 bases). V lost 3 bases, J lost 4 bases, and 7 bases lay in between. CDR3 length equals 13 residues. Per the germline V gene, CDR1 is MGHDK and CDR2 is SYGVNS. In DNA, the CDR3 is TGTGCCAGCAGTGAGGCAGGGAAAAACATTCAGTACTTC. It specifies CASSEAGKNIQYF.

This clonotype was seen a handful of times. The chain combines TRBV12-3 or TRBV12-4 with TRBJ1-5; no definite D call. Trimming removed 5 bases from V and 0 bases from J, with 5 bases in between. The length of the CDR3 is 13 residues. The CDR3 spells CASSRNSNQPQHF. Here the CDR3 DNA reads TGTGCCAGCAGTCGGAATAGCAATCAGCCCCAGCATTTT.

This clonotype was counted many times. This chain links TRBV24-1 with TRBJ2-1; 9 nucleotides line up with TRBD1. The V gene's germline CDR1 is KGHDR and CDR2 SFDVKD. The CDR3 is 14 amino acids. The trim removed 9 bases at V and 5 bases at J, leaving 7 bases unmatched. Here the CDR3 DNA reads TGTGCCACCGTGGCACAGGGGGCGAACAATGAGCAGTTCTTC. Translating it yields CATVAQGANNEQFF.

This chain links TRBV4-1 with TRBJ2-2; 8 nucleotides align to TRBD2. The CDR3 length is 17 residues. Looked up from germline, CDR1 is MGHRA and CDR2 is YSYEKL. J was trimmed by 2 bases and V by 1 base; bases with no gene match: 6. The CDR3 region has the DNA TGCGCCAGCAGCCAAGTAACTAGCGGATTAAACACCGGGGAGCTGTTTTTT. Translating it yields CASSQVTSGLNTGELFF.

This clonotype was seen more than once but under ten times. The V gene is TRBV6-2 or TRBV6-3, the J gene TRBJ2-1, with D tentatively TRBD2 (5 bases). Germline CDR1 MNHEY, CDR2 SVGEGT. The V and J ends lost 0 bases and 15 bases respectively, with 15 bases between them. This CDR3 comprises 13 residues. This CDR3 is CASSYSLLGPPFF. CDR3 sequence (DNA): TGTGCCAGCAGTTACTCCCTACTAGGCCCTCCGTTCTTC.

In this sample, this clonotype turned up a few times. CDR3 loop: CASSSSGAYNEQFF. In DNA form, the CDR3 reads TGTGCCAGCAGCTCTAGCGGAGCCTACAATGAGCAGTTCTTC. This rearrangement joins TRBV7-2 to TRBJ2-1, with 7 bases that match TRBD2. The germline V gene has CDR1 SGHTA and CDR2 FQGNSA. The CDR3 totals 14 residues. Losses at the gene ends were 4 bases for V and 2 bases for J; bases not matched to a gene: 2.

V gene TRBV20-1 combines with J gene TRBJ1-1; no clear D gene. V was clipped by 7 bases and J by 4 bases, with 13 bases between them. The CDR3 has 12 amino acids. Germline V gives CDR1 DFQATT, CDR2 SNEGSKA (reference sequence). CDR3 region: CSGGGDSTEAFF. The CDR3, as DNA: TGCAGTGGAGGCGGGGATAGCACTGAAGCTTTCTTT.

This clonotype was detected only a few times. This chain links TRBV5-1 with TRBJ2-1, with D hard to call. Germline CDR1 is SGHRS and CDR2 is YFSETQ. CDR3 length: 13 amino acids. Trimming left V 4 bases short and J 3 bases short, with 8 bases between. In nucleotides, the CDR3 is TGCGCCAGCAGCCAGACTGGCTACAATGAGCAGTTCTTC. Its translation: CASSQTGYNEQFF.

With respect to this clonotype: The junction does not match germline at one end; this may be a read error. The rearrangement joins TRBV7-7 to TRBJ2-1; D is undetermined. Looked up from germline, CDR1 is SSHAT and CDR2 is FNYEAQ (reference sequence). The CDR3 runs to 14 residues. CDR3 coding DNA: TGTGCTAGCAGCTTAGGGTTACTGGACAATGAGCAGTTCTTC. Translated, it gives CASSLGLLDNEQFF.

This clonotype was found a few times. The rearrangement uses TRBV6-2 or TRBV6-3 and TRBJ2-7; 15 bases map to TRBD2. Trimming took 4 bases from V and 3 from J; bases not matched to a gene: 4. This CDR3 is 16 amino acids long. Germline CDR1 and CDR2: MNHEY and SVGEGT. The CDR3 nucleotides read TGTGCCAGCAGTTCCGGGACTAGCGGGAGGCGCTACGAGCAGTACTTC. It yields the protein CASSSGTSGRRYEQYF.

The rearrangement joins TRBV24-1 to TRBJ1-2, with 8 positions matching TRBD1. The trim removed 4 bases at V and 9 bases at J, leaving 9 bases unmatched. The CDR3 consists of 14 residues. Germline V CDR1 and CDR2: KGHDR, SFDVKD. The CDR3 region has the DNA TGTGCCACCAGTGACACGGGACAGGCCCCGCGCTACACCTTC. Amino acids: CATSDTGQAPRYTF.